One sample yielded the 23 T cell receptor beta chains listed below, sequenced in a study of T cell repertoires in cytomegalovirus infection. TCRdb itself ran the reads through MiXCR, one entry per CDR3 protein. The repertoire holds approximately 1,000,000 distinct CDR3 sequences, with about a third as singletons. The antigens of these receptors remain unknown. The sequencing used cultured CD8+ T cells from PBMCs, collected from culture after CMV antigen stimulation. Receptor source: a human donor in good health (CMV status not recorded). Some clones in this sample may be carry-over from other donors' samples.

There are a few counts of this clonotype. V gene TRBV4-2 combines with J gene TRBJ2-1; 7 bases align to TRBD1. Germline lookup yields CDR1 LGHNA and CDR2 YNFKEQ. The CDR3 spans 16 residues. The J segment lost 0 bases and the V segment lost 1 base, leaving 3 bases of the junction unmatched. The DNA for the CDR3 is TGTGCCAGCAGCCAAGGGCAGGGGGTCTCCTACAATGAGCAGTTCTTC. Translation gives CASSQGQGVSYNEQFF.

V gene TRBV5-5 combines with J gene TRBJ2-5; 9 positions match TRBD1. This CDR3 spans 14 amino acids. Germline V gene data show CDR1 as SGHKS and CDR2 as YYEKEE (reference sequence). Unmatched junction bases numbered 7, after V lost 5 bases and J lost 5 bases. CDR3 region: CASRRTGVGETQYF. CDR3 sequence (DNA): TGTGCCAGCAGAAGGACAGGGGTCGGGGAGACCCAGTACTTC.

This clonotype has at least ten counts. CDR3 nucleotide sequence: TGTGCCAGCAGCTCAGGGTCCACTGAAGCTTTCTTT. Translating gives CASSSGSTEAFF. The chain recombines TRBV7-9 with TRBJ1-1; weak D call: TRBD1 (5 bases). CDR3 length equals 12 residues. The germline CDR1 and CDR2 sequences are SEHNR and FQNEAQ (reference sequence). Trimming took 4 bases from V and 4 from J, leaving 7 bases between them.

This clonotype has just a few counts. The gene calls are TRBV12-3 or TRBV12-4 and TRBJ2-1; 7 bases match TRBD2. The CDR3 consists of 17 residues. With 3 bases clipped from V and 0 bases from J, the junction kept 8 bases outside the gene matches. CDR3 sequence (DNA): TGTGCCAGCAGTTTCACGGGGACTACGAGCTCCTACAATGAGCAGTTCTTC. This translates into CASSFTGTTSSYNEQFF.

The chain couples TRBV19 to TRBJ2-4; D is perhaps TRBD1 (6 bases). Germline CDR1 reads LNHDA; CDR2 reads SQIVND (reference sequence). The V and J ends lost 1 base and 9 bases respectively, with 16 bases between them. This CDR3 region has 15 residues. CDR3 loop: CASSIASGDRGIQYF. The CDR3 region has the DNA TGTGCCAGTAGTATAGCATCAGGGGATCGGGGCATTCAGTACTTC.

The chain is built from TRBV6-5 and TRBJ1-1, with unresolved D. The CDR3 runs to 15 residues. V was shortened by 1 base and J by 6 bases, with 15 bases between the two germline ends. Germline V gene sequence: CDR1 MNHEY, CDR2 SVGAGI. This chain's CDR3 is CASSYLTGYGPEAFF. DNA for the CDR3: TGTGCCAGCAGTTACTTAACGGGTTACGGACCTGAAGCTTTCTTT.

V is TRBV5-5 and J is TRBJ2-7; D is ambiguous. This CDR3 has 14 residues. The V gene lost 5 bases and the J gene lost 2 bases, with 14 bases spanning the gap. Per germline, CDR1 SGHKS and CDR2 YYEKEE (reference sequence). This CDR3 is CASSPYTDAYEQYV. In DNA, the CDR3 is TGTGCCAGCAGTCCATACACGGATGCCTACGAGCAGTACGTC.

DNA of the CDR3: TGTGCCAGCAGTTACGGGGGAAATTACGAGCAGTACTTC. This translates into CASSYGGNYEQYF. V and J are TRBV6-2 or TRBV6-3 and TRBJ2-7, with D perhaps matching TRBD1 or TRBD2 (5 bases each). V was cut by 2 bases and J by 4 bases, with 9 bases left in between. The CDR3 is 13 amino acids. Germline V lookup: CDR1 MNHEY, CDR2 SVGEGT.

This rearrangement joins TRBV7-4 to TRBJ2-1, with 12 bases that match TRBD2. The CDR3 runs to 17 residues. The V gene's germline CDR1 is SGHVT and CDR2 SQSDAQ. V lost 5 bases, J lost 2 bases, and 7 bases stayed unmatched. CDR3 nucleotide sequence: TGTGCCAGCAGCCCAGGGACTAGCGGGTGTGCCTACAATGAGCAGTTCTTC. Residues: CASSPGTSGCAYNEQFF.

The chain employs TRBV7-6 and TRBJ2-1; D is possibly TRBD2 (5 bases). CDR3 length: 14 residues. Germline loops: CDR1 SGHVS, CDR2 FNYEAQ. Between the trimmed V and J ends, which lost 5 bases and 5 bases, there was a span of 13 bases. CDR3 sequence: CASSPLASHNEQFF. The CDR3 bases are TGTGCCAGCAGCCCCCTTGCTAGCCACAATGAGCAGTTCTTC.

This rearrangement joins TRBV10-3 to TRBJ2-1; 7 nucleotides align to TRBD2. Trimming took 5 bases from V and 8 from J; bases not matched to a gene: 6. Per germline, CDR1 ENHRY and CDR2 SYGVKD. CDR3 length: 13 residues. CDR3 sequence: CAISPSGRDEQFF. CDR3 DNA: TGTGCCATCAGTCCTAGCGGCCGCGATGAGCAGTTCTTC.

J is TRBJ2-3 and V is TRBV5-1; unclear D gene. The CDR3 has 17 residues. Looked up from germline, CDR1 is SGHRS and CDR2 is YFSETQ. V was clipped by 4 bases and J by 0 bases, with 18 bases between them. This CDR3 is CASSGTSDGLSTDTQYF. In DNA, the CDR3 is TGCGCCAGCAGCGGAACTTCGGACGGGCTTAGCACAGATACGCAGTATTTT.

The chain is built from TRBV27 and TRBJ1-2; D possibly corresponds to TRBD1 (6 bases). CDR3 size: 15 residues. From germline, CDR1 is MNHEY and CDR2 SMNVEV (reference sequence). Trimming removed 8 bases at V and 8 bases at J, with 24 bases between. CDR3 nucleotide sequence: TGTGCCAGCGGGCGGGGGGCGCTTAACGGACAGGGCTACACCTTC. Its protein product is CASGRGALNGQGYTF.

This sequence joins TRBV14 and TRBJ2-3; the D gene is possibly TRBD1 (5 bases). Trimming took 4 bases from V and 0 from J, leaving 17 bases between them. The CDR3 has 17 amino acids. CDR1 is SGHDN and CDR2 is FVKESK in the germline V gene. The CDR3 DNA reads TGTGCCAGCAGCCCCCGCTATTGGACACCCAGCACAGATACGCAGTATTTT. It is translated as CASSPRYWTPSTDTQYF.

The chain links TRBV27 to TRBJ2-3, with D unclear. V lost 5 bases, J lost 4 bases, and 13 bases lay in between. The CDR3 is 14 amino acids. CDR1 is MNHEY and CDR2 is SMNVEV in the germline V gene (reference sequence). CDR3 loop: CASSPSPGSDTQYF. CDR3 bases: TGTGCCAGCAGTCCCTCCCCTGGTTCAGATACGCAGTATTTT.

In this sample, this clonotype turned up a few times. The V gene is TRBV15, the J gene TRBJ2-3, with D possibly being TRBD1 (5 bases). The germline gives CDR1 LNHNV, CDR2 YYDKDF (reference sequence). V lost 0 bases and J lost 4, with 14 bases in between. The CDR3 covers 16 residues. The CDR3 DNA reads TGTGCCACCAGCAGAGATAGTCGGGTGGGGCCAGATACGCAGTATTTT. Protein sequence: CATSRDSRVGPDTQYF.

The V gene is TRBV11-3, the J gene TRBJ2-5; no definite D call. The CDR3 loop spans 16 amino acids. Trimming stripped 0 bases from V and 3 bases from J, with 14 bases between. Looked up from germline, CDR1 is SGHNT and CDR2 is YENEEA. The CDR3 nucleotides read TGTGCCAGCAGCTTAGATCAACGGACGGAGAAAGAGACCCAGTACTTC. Its translation is CASSLDQRTEKETQYF.

The chain carries TRBV7-9 and TRBJ2-5; TRBD2 agrees at 7 bases. The germline V gene encodes CDR1 SEHNR and CDR2 FQNEAQ (reference sequence). The ends lost 4 bases at V and 0 bases at J; junction bases unmatched: 8. The CDR3 length is 16 residues. CDR3 in DNA: TGTGCCAGCAGCTCCCGGTCAGCGGGGTACCAAGAGACCCAGTACTTC. As protein: CASSSRSAGYQETQYF.

The chain recombines TRBV18 with TRBJ2-1; either TRBD1 or TRBD2 may supply D (5 bases each). V was cut by 3 bases and J by 0 bases, with 12 bases left in between. CDR1 is KGHSH, CDR2 LQKENI, per germline. The CDR3 extends over 16 amino acids. The CDR3 nucleotides read TGTGCCAGCTCACCGCTGGGGGAGAGCTCCTACAATGAGCAGTTCTTC. Translation: CASSPLGESSYNEQFF. Complete variable domain (other parts from reference TRBV18 and TRBJ2-1): NAGVMQNPRHLVRRRGQEARLRCSPMKGHSHVYWYRQLPEEGLKFMVYLQKENIIDESGMPKERFSAEFPKEGPSILRIQQVVRGDSAAYFCASSPLGESSYNEQFFGPGTRLTVL.

The chain is built from TRBV7-9 and TRBJ2-3; a weak D match, TRBD1 (5 bases). The CDR3 is 16 amino acids. Germline assignment: CDR1 SEHNR and CDR2 FQNEAQ (reference sequence). The V end lost 2 bases, the J end lost 2 bases, and 14 bases lay between the germline ends. The CDR3 sequence: CASSLSPQGHTDTQYF. The CDR3 coding sequence is TGTGCCAGCAGCTTATCCCCTCAGGGTCACACAGATACGCAGTATTTT.

The DNA of the CDR3 is TGTGCCAGCAGCCCGGGACAGGGCCTAATCTCTGGAAACACCATATATTTT. This gives the protein CASSPGQGLISGNTIYF. The chain is built from TRBV5-6 and TRBJ1-3, with 9 bases fitting TRBD1. Germline CDR1 and CDR2: SGHDT and YYEEEE. The ends lost 4 bases at V and 0 bases at J; junction bases unmatched: 8. This CDR3 spans 17 amino acids. Based on the CDR3 plus reference TRBV5-6 and TRBJ1-3, the full variable domain is DAGVTQSPTHLIKTRGQQVTLRCSPKSGHDTVSWYQQALGQGPQFIFQYYEEEERQRGNFPDRFSGHQFPNYSSELNVNALLLGDSALYLCASSPGQGLISGNTIYFGEGSWLTVV.

The genes are TRBV2 and TRBJ1-1; a weak D match, TRBD1 (5 bases). The germline CDR1 and CDR2 sequences are SNHLY and FYNNEI. Between the trimmed V and J ends, which lost 9 bases and 1 base, there was a span of 12 bases. CDR3 length: 13 residues. The CDR3 sequence: CARRGGPNTEAFF. The DNA for the CDR3 is TGTGCCAGAAGGGGAGGGCCGAACACTGAAGCTTTCTTT.

This chain links TRBV25-1 with TRBJ1-5; a weak D match, TRBD1 (5 bases). Trimming stripped 2 bases from V and 3 bases from J, with 17 bases between. Germline CDR1 MGHDK, CDR2 SYGVNS. The CDR3 extends over 17 amino acids. Here the CDR3 reads CASSEERRGELNQPQHF. In nucleotides, the CDR3 is TGTGCCAGCAGTGAAGAGCGGCGAGGGGAACTCAATCAGCCCCAGCATTTT.